The clone carrying this T cell receptor beta chain has at least ten counts. Sequenced by immunoSEQ multiplex PCR; TCRdb stores in-frame clones only, minus some. Of 950,000 to 1,100,000 clones listed, around 78% are singletons. This sample is drawn from a study of shared clonotypes between healthy human individuals. The length of the CDR3 is 11 residues. In germline, CDR1 is SNHLY, CDR2 FYNNEI. With 8 bases removed from V and 12 bases from J, the gap between germline ends came to 14 bases. Material: memory CD4+ T cells from PBMCs. The subset was: CD45RA-negative fraction. This rearrangement joins TRBV2 to TRBJ2-4; maybe TRBD2 (5 bases). This TCR was recovered from a man between 18 and 35 years old in good health. Some clones in this sample may be carry-over from other donors' samples. CDR3 amino acids: CASGRGQAQYF. The DNA of the CDR3 is TGTGCCAGCGGTCGGGGTCAGGCTCAGTACTTC. Filled out from reference TRBV2 and TRBJ2-4, the complete variable domain reads EPEVTQTPSHQVTQMGQEVILRCVPISNHLYFYWYRQILGQKVEFLVSFYNNEISEKSEIFDDQFSVERPDGSNFTLKIRSTKLEDSAMYFCASGRGQAQYFGAGTRLSVL.